These 27 T cell receptor beta chains were sequenced from one sample in a study of blood T cells in healthy people across ages. A sample-barcoded 5' primer and a J-beta primer mix were used in a second PCR of about 7 to 12 cycles. Via MiXCR, TCRdb re-called the 5' RACE reads, giving one row per CDR3 protein. The data contain roughly 1.7 million distinct CDR3 sequences, about 35% of them singletons. The specimen sequenced was blood. These receptor sequences come from a woman aged 30 to 39 in good health.

This clonotype turned up a few times. This chain links TRBV20-1 with TRBJ2-2; D gene uncertain. Germline CDR1 reads DFQATT; CDR2 reads SNEGSKA (reference sequence). The germline V and J ends were trimmed by 1 base and 8 bases, with 11 bases remaining between them. CDR3 length: 13 amino acids. The CDR3 bases are TGCAGTGCTAGAGTCTCCCGAGTAGGGGAGCTGTTTTTT. As protein: CSARVSRVGELFF.

The J gene is TRBJ1-5, the V gene TRBV5-1, with D perhaps TRBD1 (5 bases). This CDR3 region has 15 residues. V lost 3 bases to trimming and J lost 4 bases, with 14 bases between them. Germline V gene data show CDR1 as SGHRS and CDR2 as YFSETQ. CDR3 in amino acids: CASSSRRGVNQPQHF. CDR3 DNA: TGCGCCAGCAGCTCACGCCGGGGCGTTAATCAGCCCCAGCATTTT.

V and J are TRBV9 and TRBJ2-4; 8 positions match TRBD2. The DNA matches TRBJ2-7 better at its end, which makes the J call doubtful. The CDR3 contains 14 residues. The germline V gene encodes CDR1 SGDLS and CDR2 YYNGEE. The CDR3 is CASSPTSAGYEQYF. CDR3 DNA: TGTGCCAGCAGCCCGACTAGCGCAGGCTACGAGCAGTACTTC.

This clonotype occurred a few times. The chain links TRBV4-1 to TRBJ1-1; 7 nucleotides match TRBD1. Germline values: CDR1 MGHRA, CDR2 YSYEKL. The CDR3 is 16 amino acids. V was clipped by 3 bases and J by 1 base; unmatched bases: 8. The CDR3 sequence: CASSHPGDRRNTEAFF. CDR3 DNA sequence: TGCGCCAGCAGCCATCCCGGGGACAGACGGAACACTGAAGCTTTCTTT.

Remarks on this clonotype: A read error may be the cause here, since a much bigger clone is one base away. The chain has TRBV10-3 and TRBJ2-7; no reliable D call. The germline V gene encodes CDR1 ENHRY and CDR2 SYGVKD. The CDR3 has 14 amino acids. The CDR3 DNA reads as TGTGCCATCAGTGAGTCGACGGGTGGGTACGGGCAGTACTTC. It yields the protein CAISESTGGYGQYF.

This clonotype was observed a handful of times. The V call is TRBV9, the J call TRBJ2-3; unclear D gene. Trimming pared 0 bases from V and 1 base from J, leaving 6 bases between. Germline V CDR1 and CDR2: SGDLS, YYNGEE. The CDR3 is 14 amino acids. CDR3 nucleotide sequence: TGTGCCAGCAGCGTAGTGAAGGGCACAGATACGCAGTATTTT. This translates into CASSVVKGTDTQYF.

This clonotype showed up just once. The chain has TRBV6-1 and TRBJ2-3; 8 nucleotides agree with TRBD1. CDR3 size: 18 residues. CDR1 is MNHNS and CDR2 is SASEGT in the germline V gene. Germline trimming cut 6 bases from V and 2 bases from J; bases unmatched to any gene: 16. CDR3 DNA: TGTGCCAGCAGGACCACATCCTATGACAGGGGTTACACAGATACGCAGTATTTT. It translates to CASRTTSYDRGYTDTQYF.

On this clonotype itself: The final CDR3 position lacks the conserved phenylalanine or tryptophan, pointing to a likely read error. The chain links TRBV7-2 to TRBJ2-3, with a possible D match to TRBD2 (6 bases). CDR1 is SGHTA, CDR2 FQGNSA, per germline. The CDR3 is made up of 14 amino acids. V dropped 10 bases and J dropped 1 base, with 15 bases sitting between them. The CDR3 loop reads CATAQTSRTDTQYL. CDR3 nucleotide sequence: TGTGCCACCGCCCAAACTAGCCGCACAGATACGCAGTATTTG.

Details on this clonotype: At one end, the junction sequence differs from germline, possibly due to a read error. This chain connects TRBV12-3 or TRBV12-4 to TRBJ2-5; 7 nucleotides match TRBD1. The CDR3 length is 14 residues. The CDR3 DNA sequence: TGTGCCAGCAGTTCGGACAGGTTACAAGAGACCCGGTACTTC. This translates into CASSSDRLQETRYF.

CDR3 amino acids: CAISELGNEAFF. The CDR3 nucleotides read TGTGCCATCAGTGAGCTGGGGAATGAAGCTTTCTTT. The chain couples TRBV10-3 to TRBJ1-1; D ambiguous. The germline gives CDR1 ENHRY, CDR2 SYGVKD. V gave up 2 bases and J gave up 7 bases, with 8 bases separating them. CDR3 length equals 12 residues.

The V gene is TRBV20-1, the J gene TRBJ1-5; D might be TRBD1 (5 bases). Trimming took off 2 bases at V and 1 base at J, with 12 bases between the two ends. Per germline, CDR1 DFQATT and CDR2 SNEGSKA (reference sequence). The CDR3 consists of 15 residues. The CDR3 loop reads CSARPQGGSNQPQHF. The DNA of the CDR3 is TGCAGTGCTAGACCCCAGGGTGGGAGCAATCAGCCCCAGCATTTT.

Turning to this clonotype: This may be a read error, as it is one base from a much larger clone. The chain links TRBV6-1 to TRBJ2-7; 8 bases are a match to TRBD2. Unmatched junction bases numbered 5, after V lost 4 bases and J lost 6 bases. The V gene's germline CDR1 is MNHNS and CDR2 SASEGT. The CDR3 covers 13 residues. CDR3: CASSVRGGGEQYF. CDR3 nucleotide sequence: TGTGCCAGCAGTGTACGGGGGGGCGGCGAGCAGTACTTC.

The rearrangement joins TRBV2 to TRBJ2-7; D gene ambiguous. CDR1 and CDR2 from the germline V gene are SNHLY and FYNNEI. Trimming removed 2 bases from V and 0 bases from J, with 8 bases in between. CDR3 length: 14 amino acids. The CDR3 is CASSETATSYEQYF. The CDR3 region has the DNA TGTGCCAGCAGTGAAACGGCAACCTCCTACGAGCAGTACTTC.

The V call is TRBV12-3 or TRBV12-4, the J call TRBJ2-7; 9 positions match TRBD1. Trimming took 6 bases from V and 2 from J; bases not matched to a gene: 8. The CDR3 spans 15 residues. CDR3 loop: CASRGGQGIPYEQYF. As DNA, the CDR3 is TGTGCCAGCAGGGGGGGACAGGGCATACCCTACGAGCAGTACTTC.

This clonotype was counted a few times. V is TRBV20-1 and J is TRBJ2-1; D is uncertain. The V gene lost 1 base and the J gene lost 2 bases, with 6 bases spanning the gap. The germline V gene encodes CDR1 DFQATT and CDR2 SNEGSKA (reference sequence). This CDR3 is 13 amino acids long. CDR3 nucleotide sequence: TGCAGTGCTAGAGTTGGGCCCTACAATGAGCAGTTCTTC. Translating it yields CSARVGPYNEQFF.

In its sample, this clonotype was seen a few times. The chain is built from TRBV3-1 and TRBJ2-5, with no clear D. The V end was cut by 3 bases, the J end by 0 bases, with 5 bases between. Germline CDR1 and CDR2: LGHDT and YNNKEL (reference sequence). CDR3 length equals 13 residues. This CDR3 reads CASSQWYQETQYF. The CDR3 DNA reads as TGTGCCAGCAGCCAGTGGTACCAAGAGACCCAGTACTTC.

This clonotype was seen at least ten times. The V call is TRBV9, the J call TRBJ1-2; tentatively, D is TRBD1 (5 bases). V gave up 4 bases and J gave up 7 bases, with 14 bases separating them. The CDR3 consists of 13 residues. Germline CDR1 and CDR2: SGDLS and YYNGEE. DNA for the CDR3: TGTGCCAGCAGCCCACGGGGGAGAGGTGGCTACACCTTC. Protein: CASSPRGRGGYTF.

The chain combines TRBV15 with TRBJ1-4; 7 bases agree with TRBD1. This CDR3 is built from 13 residues. Germline V lookup: CDR1 LNHNV, CDR2 YYDKDF (reference sequence). V lost 7 bases to trimming and J lost 8 bases; unmatched junction nucleotides: 7. CDR3 DNA: TGTGCCACCAACTCAGGGGGGGCCGAAAAACTGTTTTTT. This gives the protein CATNSGGAEKLFF.

The CDR3, as DNA: TGTGCCATCAGTGACACAGCGGGACCGCGAGATACGCAGTATTTT. It specifies CAISDTAGPRDTQYF. The chain is built from TRBV10-3 and TRBJ2-3; 7 positions match TRBD2. The germline CDR1 and CDR2 sequences are ENHRY and SYGVKD. This CDR3 has 15 amino acids. V dropped 3 bases and J dropped 5; count of bases not matched to a gene: 8.

The rearrangement uses TRBV6-6 and TRBJ2-5; 7 nucleotides line up with TRBD2. With the DNA end fitting TRBJ2-7 better, the J assignment may be wrong. The CDR3 has 13 amino acids. Germline values: CDR1 MNHNY, CDR2 SVGAGI (reference sequence). The DNA for the CDR3 is TGTGCCAGCAGCCCCCACCGGGAGGACGAGCAGTACTTC. Translation: CASSPHREDEQYF.

The rearrangement uses TRBV7-3 and TRBJ1-1; the D gene is possibly TRBD1 (6 bases). CDR3 length equals 14 residues. Germline V gene data show CDR1 as SGHTA and CDR2 as FQGTGA. V was cut by 6 bases and J by 3 bases, with 14 bases left in between. Here the CDR3 reads CASRAQGGDTEAFF. CDR3 coding DNA: TGTGCCAGCAGGGCACAGGGCGGGGACACTGAAGCTTTCTTT. The full variable domain, completed using reference TRBV7-3 and TRBJ1-1, is GAGVSQTPSNKVTEKGKYVELRCDPISGHTALYWYRQSLGQGPEFLIYFQGTGAADDSGLPNDRFFAVRPEGSVSTLKIQRTERGDSAVYLCASRAQGGDTEAFFGQGTRLTVV.

The chain employs TRBV12-3 or TRBV12-4 and TRBJ2-7, with 7 bases matching TRBD2. V gave up 1 base and J gave up 5 bases; unmatched junction bases: 14. CDR3 length equals 17 residues. DNA for the CDR3: TGTGCCAGCAGTTTAGACGGTACGAGCGGGAAAGGCGACGAGCAGTACTTC. Its protein is CASSLDGTSGKGDEQYF.

V gene TRBV7-9 combines with J gene TRBJ1-2, with 7 positions matching TRBD1. CDR1 SEHNR and CDR2 FQNEAQ come from the germline V gene (reference sequence). The CDR3 is 15 amino acids. J lost 4 bases, V lost 4 bases, and 9 bases had no gene match. The CDR3 DNA reads as TGTGCCAGCAGCTCGGGACAGTCTGCTGTCTATGGCTACACCTTC. Its protein product is CASSSGQSAVYGYTF.

The V and J genes are TRBV5-6 and TRBJ1-1; maybe TRBD1 (5 bases). Trimming cost V 0 bases and J 8 bases, with 11 bases left between them. CDR1 and CDR2 (germline): SGHDT, YYEEEE. The CDR3 covers 13 residues. CDR3 DNA sequence: TGTGCCAGCAGCTTGGTCGGTGACAGCGAAGCTTTCTTT. Its protein is CASSLVGDSEAFF.

The chain joins TRBV12-3 or TRBV12-4 to TRBJ1-1; the match to TRBD1 covers 8 bases. The CDR3 sequence is 14 residues long. J was trimmed by 1 base and V by 8 bases; bases with no gene match: 6. The CDR3 here is CASGRTGTNTEAFF. CDR3 sequence (DNA): TGTGCCAGCGGTAGGACAGGGACGAACACTGAAGCTTTCTTT.

The chain combines TRBV2 with TRBJ2-5; D is possibly TRBD1 (5 bases). The germline V and J ends were trimmed by 3 bases and 2 bases, with 7 bases remaining between them. CDR3 length: 13 residues. Looked up from germline, CDR1 is SNHLY and CDR2 is FYNNEI. The CDR3 loop is CASSDRAQETQYF. CDR3 DNA sequence: TGTGCCAGCAGTGACAGGGCTCAAGAGACCCAGTACTTC.

The rearrangement links TRBV28 to TRBJ2-1; D might be TRBD2 (6 bases). V was trimmed by 1 base and J by 3 bases, leaving 10 bases between them. CDR3 length: 15 amino acids. Per the germline V gene, CDR1 is MDHEN and CDR2 is SYDVKM. The CDR3 loop reads CASSLSVTSYNEQFF. CDR3 in DNA: TGTGCCAGCAGTTTATCTGTGACTAGCTACAATGAGCAGTTCTTC.